This T cell receptor (beta chain) was recovered during a study of T cell responses to AZD1222 COVID-19 vaccine. Germline values: CDR1 MGHRA, CDR2 YSYEKL. The CDR3 consists of 17 residues. The junction had 11 bases not matched to a gene; V was cut back by 1 base and J by 5 bases. The method was immunoSEQ multiplex PCR; TCRdb's version includes in-frame clones alone and lacks a portion of them. The sample carries under 200,000 clones, about nine tenths recorded once. The V gene is TRBV4-1, the J gene TRBJ2-7, with 10 bases lining up with TRBD1. Specimen: peripheral blood, collected on day 0 of AZD1222 vaccination. The sequence came from an adult in good health. The CDR3 DNA sequence: TGCGCCAGCAGCCAAGTGGCCACCGGGACAGGGGACCACGAGCAGTACTTC. This translates into CASSQVATGTGDHEQYF.